These 12 T cell receptor beta chains came from one sample sequenced in a study of radiotherapy plus CTLA-4 blockade in lung cancer. Produced via immunoSEQ multiplex PCR; TCRdb's table is partial and in-frame only. This sample has about 39,000 clones, with just under 80% found just once. Sequenced here: peripheral blood, sampled from a patient treated with radiotherapy plus ipilimumab. These receptors came from a human donor with non-small cell lung cancer that progressed on radiotherapy plus ipilimumab.

In this sample, this clone turned up a few times. The chain couples TRBV5-1 to TRBJ1-2; D gene unclear. Germline CDR1 reads SGHRS; CDR2 reads YFSETQ. The CDR3 sequence is 13 residues long. V was cut by 5 bases and J by 4 bases, with 12 bases left in between. CDR3 in amino acids: CASRPTETYGYTF. The CDR3 DNA reads TGCGCCAGCAGACCTACAGAAACCTATGGCTACACCTTC.

The V gene is TRBV6-5, the J gene TRBJ2-1; TRBD2 matches at 9 bases. The CDR3 consists of 16 residues. V was clipped by 2 bases and J by 0 bases; unmatched bases: 2. The V gene's germline CDR1 is MNHEY and CDR2 SVGAGI. The CDR3 bases are TGTGCCAGCAGTTACGGGCGGGGGGGCTCCTACAATGAGCAGTTCTTC. It codes for CASSYGRGGSYNEQFF.

This chain connects TRBV5-1 to TRBJ2-1, with 8 bases aligning to TRBD1. The CDR3 runs 15 residues. Germline values: CDR1 SGHRS, CDR2 YFSETQ. With V trimmed by 3 bases and J by 3 bases, 5 bases remained unmatched. The CDR3 DNA reads TGCGCCAGCAGCTCTACAGGGGGAGGCTACAATGAGCAGTTCTTC. It encodes CASSSTGGGYNEQFF.

The rearrangement uses TRBV6-6 and TRBJ2-6; D is uncertain. Germline CDR1 is MNHNY and CDR2 is SVGAGI (reference sequence). V was cut by 6 bases and J by 2 bases, with 5 bases left in between. The CDR3 contains 13 residues. CDR3 residues: CASSIAGANVLTF. CDR3 coding DNA: TGTGCCAGCAGCATAGCTGGGGCCAACGTCCTGACTTTC.

V usage is TRBV28 and J usage is TRBJ2-4; 7 bases match TRBD2. V lost 3 bases, J lost 2 bases, and 7 bases stayed unmatched. CDR1 MDHEN and CDR2 SYDVKM come from the germline V gene. The CDR3 length is 16 residues. This CDR3 is CASSLSGAGTKNIQYF. The CDR3 nucleotides read TGTGCCAGCAGTTTGAGCGGGGCGGGGACCAAAAACATTCAGTACTTC.

This chain connects TRBV2 to TRBJ1-2; TRBD1 matches 10 bases. Trimming at V came to 6 bases and at J to 3 bases, leaving 4 bases not matched to a gene. The germline gives CDR1 SNHLY, CDR2 FYNNEI. This CDR3 comprises 14 residues. DNA for the CDR3: TGTGCCAGCAGCCCGGGACAGGGGTACTATGGCTACACCTTC. Protein product: CASSPGQGYYGYTF.

The chain recombines TRBV4-3 with TRBJ2-3; TRBD2 matches at 8 bases. V lost 4 bases, J lost 4 bases, and 7 bases stayed unmatched. CDR1 is LGHNA, CDR2 YSLEER, per germline. The CDR3 consists of 15 residues. For the CDR3, the DNA is TGCGCCAGCAGCCTCGGACTAGCAGTCGCAGATACGCAGTATTTT. It specifies CASSLGLAVADTQYF.

This clone was counted between two and nine times. J is TRBJ1-3 and V is TRBV6-6, with a weak D call TRBD1 (6 bases). Deletions cut 8 bases from V and 0 bases from J, with 11 bases between. Germline CDR1 and CDR2: MNHNY and SVGAGI (reference sequence). The CDR3 spans 14 residues. CDR3 in amino acids: CASRRQDSGNTIYF. CDR3 DNA: TGTGCCAGCCGAAGACAGGACTCTGGAAACACCATATATTTT.

The chain combines TRBV6-1 with TRBJ2-7, with 7 bases identical to TRBD1. The CDR3 consists of 14 residues. Germline CDR1 and CDR2: MNHNS and SASEGT. V gave up 7 bases and J gave up 2 bases; unmatched junction bases: 8. Written as DNA, the CDR3 is TGTGCCAGCACCCTGGACAGGAGAGCCTACGAGCAGTACTTC. Translating gives CASTLDRRAYEQYF.

CDR3 in DNA: TGCGCCAGCAGGGAGGGACTAGCGGGGCCCTACGAGCAGTACTTC. Encoded protein: CASREGLAGPYEQYF. The chain employs TRBV10-2 and TRBJ2-7; 13 bases are a match to TRBD2. Germline V gives CDR1 WSHSY, CDR2 SAAADI. CDR3 length: 15 amino acids. With 6 bases clipped from V and 2 bases from J, the junction kept 4 bases outside the gene matches.

The chain has TRBV14 and TRBJ1-1; 7 bases fit TRBD1. CDR3 length: 14 amino acids. With V trimmed by 5 bases and J by 1 base, 4 bases remained unmatched. From germline, CDR1 is SGHDN and CDR2 FVKESK. The CDR3 DNA reads as TGTGCCAGCAGCGTGGGACAGCCGAACACTGAAGCTTTCTTT. Protein: CASSVGQPNTEAFF.

This rearrangement joins TRBV2 to TRBJ2-2; 7 bases are shared with TRBD2. Germline CDR1 SNHLY, CDR2 FYNNEI. The CDR3 loop spans 14 amino acids. V lost 1 base to trimming and J lost 6 bases; unmatched junction nucleotides: 2. CDR3 sequence: CASSEGLASGELFF. The DNA of the CDR3 is TGTGCCAGCAGTGAAGGACTAGCCTCCGGGGAGCTGTTTTTT.